The clone carrying this T cell receptor beta chain showed up many times. Its antigen is as yet unknown. Arm-PCR with iRepertoire HTBI primers amplified the CDR3 regions for these TCR beta libraries. TCRdb analysed the multiplex PCR reads with MiXCR anew, one entry per CDR3 protein. The table has a few hundred thousand distinct CDR3 sequences, 20% to 30% seen once. This sample was taken from a study of regulatory T cells in long-lasting Graves disease. Study overall: Over 5 years of antithyroid drugs plus positive TSH receptor antibodies defined persistent Graves' disease.

The V gene's germline CDR1 is SGHKS and CDR2 YYEKEE (reference sequence). Losses at the gene ends were 0 bases for V and 0 bases for J; bases not matched to a gene: 4. The CDR3 spans 16 residues. Time point in this sample: persistent/refractory GD, antithyroid drugs over 5 years with positive TRAb. With RNA extracted from PBMCs as input, the TCR library was made. Patients with Graves' disease were diagnosed by American Thyroid Association guidelines. In Xi'an, China, an endocrinology department was the source of patients. Study results and limitations: There was favoring of TRBV28, TRBJ1-2 and TRBJ2-5 in persistent disease.

The chain is built from TRBV5-5 and TRBJ1-1; 8 nucleotides agree with TRBD1. The source was peripheral blood mononuclear cells (PBMCs), collected when the disease was refractory, from a patient treated with antithyroid drugs. The source of this sequence is a female donor with Graves disease. CDR3 bases: TGTGCCAGCAGCTTGGCTTGGACAGGGATGAACACTGAAGCTTTCTTT. This translates into CASSLAWTGMNTEAFF.